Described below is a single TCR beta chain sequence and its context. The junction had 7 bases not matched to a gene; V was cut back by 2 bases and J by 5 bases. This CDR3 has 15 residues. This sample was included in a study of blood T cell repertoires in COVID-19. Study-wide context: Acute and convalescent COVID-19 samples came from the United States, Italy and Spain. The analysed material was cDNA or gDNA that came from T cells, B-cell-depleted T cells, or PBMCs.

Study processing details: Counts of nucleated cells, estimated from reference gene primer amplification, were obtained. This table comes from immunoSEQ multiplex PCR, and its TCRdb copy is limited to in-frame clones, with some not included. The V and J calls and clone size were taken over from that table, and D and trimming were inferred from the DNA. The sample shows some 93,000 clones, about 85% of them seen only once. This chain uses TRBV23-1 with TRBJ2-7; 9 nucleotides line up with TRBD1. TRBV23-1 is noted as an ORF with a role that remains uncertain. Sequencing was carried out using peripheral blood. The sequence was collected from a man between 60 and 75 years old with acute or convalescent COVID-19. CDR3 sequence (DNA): TGCGCCAGCAGTCAAGCAAGGACAGGGGCCCACGAGCAGTACTTC. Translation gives CASSQARTGAHEQYF.